This T cell receptor (beta chain) was identified in a study of T cells in Graves' hyperthyroidism and ophthalmopathy. This clonotype was seen many times. What was amplified from RNA transcripts were TCR beta CDR3 regions. The TCR CDR3 was amplified in a first-round RT-PCR using the HTBI primer set. One entry per CDR3 protein, called by TCRdb with MiXCR from the multiplex PCR reads. There are about 610,000 distinct CDR3 sequences in the sample; around 15% occur only once, and about 3.9% lies in the top ten. Germline CDR1 MDHEN, CDR2 SYDVKM. The CDR3 runs 14 residues. Trimming left V 4 bases short and J 3 bases short, with 13 bases between.

Source material: blood. The sequence came from a woman aged 40 to 50 with Graves' ophthalmopathy. The rearrangement joins TRBV28 to TRBJ2-7; no definite D call. The CDR3 reads CASSSWVKGYEQYF. CDR3 DNA: TGTGCCAGCAGTTCTTGGGTAAAGGGCTACGAGCAGTACTTC.